This T cell receptor (beta chain) was recovered during a study of cytomegalovirus exposure and HLA in healthy donors. Study observations and caveats: CMV serostatus was the sole immune exposure data available. Within an earlier analysis, most TCR beta V segments proved productive either about 90% or about 30% of the time.

Germline CDR1 is SGHAT and CDR2 is FQDESV (reference sequence). CDR3 size: 13 residues. The V end lost 1 base, the J end lost 10 bases, and 13 bases lay between the germline ends. PCR used 60 Vbeta primers and 13 Jbeta primers. The assay was immunoSEQ multiplex PCR, and TCRdb's table has in-frame clones only and misses some. Of tens of thousands of clones listed, approximately 71% are singletons. Details on this clone: Its matching antigen is unknown.

The chain uses TRBV11-1 and TRBJ2-5; tentative D call: TRBD1 (5 bases). Sequenced sample: PBMCs. The source is a man between 25 and 39 years old in good health and CMV-seronegative. CDR3: CASSLEGRANQYF. CDR3 coding DNA: TGTGCCAGCAGCTTAGAGGGCAGGGCGAACCAGTACTTC.